A single sample is the source of the 15 T cell receptor beta chains below, sequenced in a study of identical twins (dated by TCRdb to 2015 to 2016). The receptor library was made with 5' RACE. Data came from an Illumina HiSeq 2000. TCRdb cleaned the public reads at Q25 with fastp, built clones with MiXCR and kept in-frame beta chains. Duplicate CDR3 protein sequences are folded into a single record with the most common DNA and genes. The sample includes a few hundred thousand distinct CDR3 sequences, with around 9.6% observed a single time. Approximately 3.2% of the sample is in the top ten clones. The same data also went into a second study, on yellow fever vaccine responses in identical twins.

The material sequenced was PBMCs. The receptors stem from a woman aged 18 to 35 in good health.

This clonotype showed up just a few times. The chain couples TRBV3-1 to TRBJ1-1, with 7 positions matching TRBD1. This CDR3 is 14 amino acids long. CDR1 is LGHDT, CDR2 YNNKEL, per germline (reference sequence). With V trimmed by 5 bases and J by 4 bases, 7 bases remained unmatched. The CDR3 here is CASSTKRQGTEAFF. In nucleotides, the CDR3 is TGTGCCAGCAGCACAAAGAGACAGGGCACTGAAGCTTTCTTT.

A few counts support this clonotype. The chain uses TRBV11-1 and TRBJ1-1; D is ambiguous. The CDR3 contains 13 residues. V was clipped by 8 bases and J by 4 bases, with 14 bases between them. Germline values: CDR1 SGHAT, CDR2 FQDESV (reference sequence). The chain's CDR3 is CASFGGGSTEAFF. The CDR3 coding sequence is TGTGCCAGCTTCGGAGGAGGCAGCACTGAAGCTTTCTTT.

This clonotype was detected only a few times. This chain joins TRBV7-9 and TRBJ2-5; D is perhaps TRBD1 or TRBD2 (5 bases each). CDR3 length: 14 residues. CDR1 is SEHNR, CDR2 FQNEAQ, per germline (reference sequence). Trimming stripped 5 bases from V and 4 bases from J, with 14 bases between. The CDR3 DNA is TGTGCCAGCAGCAGAGGGACCCTCGCAGAGACCCAGTACTTC. Amino acid sequence: CASSRGTLAETQYF.

This clonotype was recorded at least ten times. The chain joins TRBV4-1 to TRBJ2-1; TRBD2 matches 9 bases. The V and J ends lost 0 bases and 9 bases, in that order; junction bases with no gene match: 12. The CDR3 contains 17 residues. From germline, CDR1 is MGHRA and CDR2 YSYEKL. The CDR3, as DNA: TGCGCCAGCAGCCAAGAACGGGGCGCGGGAGGGCCGGGTGAGCAGTTCTTC. As protein: CASSQERGAGGPGEQFF.

This clonotype was picked up many times. The chain combines TRBV2 with TRBJ2-4, with D possibly matching TRBD1 (6 bases). Trimming shortened V by 3 bases and J by 5 bases, and 8 bases separated the two germline ends. This CDR3 is 13 amino acids long. Germline CDR1 SNHLY, CDR2 FYNNEI. Here the CDR3 reads CASSDRQENIQYF. CDR3 DNA sequence: TGTGCCAGCAGTGATAGACAGGAAAACATTCAGTACTTC.

The rearrangement links TRBV5-6 to TRBJ2-3, with 11 positions matching TRBD2. The CDR3 is made up of 14 amino acids. The ends lost 4 bases at V and 8 bases at J; junction bases unmatched: 6. CDR1 and CDR2 (germline): SGHDT, YYEEEE. The CDR3 reads CASSPTSGGGTQYF. As DNA, the CDR3 is TGTGCCAGCAGCCCTACTAGCGGGGGAGGTACGCAGTATTTT. Together with reference TRBV5-6 and TRBJ2-3, the CDR3 gives the full variable domain: DAGVTQSPTHLIKTRGQQVTLRCSPKSGHDTVSWYQQALGQGPQFIFQYYEEEERQRGNFPDRFSGHQFPNYSSELNVNALLLGDSALYLCASSPTSGGGTQYFGPGTRLTVL.

The V gene is TRBV20-1, the J gene TRBJ2-7, with 10 bases aligning to TRBD1. The CDR3 totals 15 residues. Germline-derived CDR1 and CDR2 are DFQATT and SNEGSKA (reference sequence). Unmatched junction bases numbered 7, after V lost 0 bases and J lost 5 bases. The DNA for the CDR3 is TGCAGTGCTAGAGATGCCGGGACAGGGGAGCACGAGCAGTACTTC. Translating gives CSARDAGTGEHEQYF.

This clonotype showed up just a few times. The chain employs TRBV6-2 or TRBV6-3 and TRBJ2-7, with TRBD1 identical over 10 bases. The CDR3 has 18 residues. V was clipped by 0 bases and J by 4 bases; unmatched bases: 12. Germline assignment: CDR1 MNHEY and CDR2 SVGEGT. The CDR3 region is CASSYSTQPGQGRYEQYF. CDR3 DNA: TGTGCCAGCAGTTACTCGACCCAACCGGGACAGGGGCGGTACGAGCAGTACTTC.

The genes are TRBV30 and TRBJ2-7; D unclear. Trimming removed 5 bases at V and 5 bases at J, with 13 bases between. The CDR3 loop spans 12 amino acids. The germline CDR1 and CDR2 sequences are GTSNPN and SVGIG (reference sequence). CDR3 region: CAWCTLSHEQYF. The CDR3 DNA follows: TGTGCCTGGTGTACCCTAAGCCACGAGCAGTACTTC.

The genes are TRBV6-1 and TRBJ2-1; no definite D call. V lost 8 bases and J lost 7, with 18 bases in between. The germline V gene has CDR1 MNHNS and CDR2 SASEGT. The CDR3 is 14 amino acids. CDR3 region: CASRASYRRNEQFF. The CDR3 region has the DNA TGTGCCAGCCGAGCGTCTTACAGACGTAATGAGCAGTTCTTC.

The chain joins TRBV20-1 to TRBJ2-7; TRBD2 matches at 8 bases. The CDR3 contains 15 residues. Germline lookup yields CDR1 DFQATT and CDR2 SNEGSKA (reference sequence). Germline trimming cut 2 bases from V and 2 bases from J; bases unmatched to any gene: 8. CDR3 sequence: CSARPLAGYTYEQYF. The CDR3 DNA reads TGCAGTGCTAGACCCTTAGCGGGATACACCTACGAGCAGTACTTC.

There are many counts of this clonotype. The chain has TRBV9 and TRBJ2-3, with a tentative D call TRBD1 (6 bases). The CDR3 totals 16 residues. The V gene's germline CDR1 is SGDLS and CDR2 YYNGEE. V lost 4 bases to trimming and J lost 2 bases, with 17 bases between them. The CDR3 protein is CASSPQGQRLTDTQYF. CDR3 in DNA: TGTGCCAGCAGCCCCCAGGGGCAGAGACTCACAGATACGCAGTATTTT.

This clonotype was counted between two and nine times. The chain couples TRBV4-2 to TRBJ2-4; D ambiguous. The V end was cut by 0 bases, the J end by 7 bases, with 10 bases between. CDR3 length: 14 residues. Germline V CDR1 and CDR2: LGHNA, YNFKEQ. CDR3 sequence: CASSQDLLENIQYF. Written as DNA, the CDR3 is TGTGCCAGCAGCCAAGACCTTTTAGAGAACATTCAGTACTTC.

The table lists this clonotype with many counts. The V and J genes are TRBV5-6 and TRBJ2-4; D is unresolved. The CDR3 sequence is 13 residues long. The germline V gene encodes CDR1 SGHDT and CDR2 YYEEEE. V gave up 0 bases and J gave up 8 bases, with 9 bases separating them. The CDR3 DNA reads as TGTGCCAGCAGCTTGGCCGGGTTGGACATTCAGTACTTC. Translating gives CASSLAGLDIQYF. The full variable domain, with the rest looked up from reference TRBV5-6 and TRBJ2-4, is DAGVTQSPTHLIKTRGQQVTLRCSPKSGHDTVSWYQQALGQGPQFIFQYYEEEERQRGNFPDRFSGHQFPNYSSELNVNALLLGDSALYLCASSLAGLDIQYFGAGTRLSVL.

The sample holds many counts of this clonotype. This chain links TRBV12-3 or TRBV12-4 with TRBJ2-7; 9 bases fit TRBD1. There are 14 residues in the CDR3. After removal of 7 bases from V and 3 bases from J, the junction contained 7 bases not matched to a gene. The CDR3 DNA follows: TGTGCCAGCACTAGGGGACAGGGAATCTACGAGCAGTACTTC. Encoded protein: CASTRGQGIYEQYF.